The 21 T cell receptor beta chains below all came from one sample that was sequenced in a study of T-cell reconstitution after alpha-beta-depleted transplantation in children. The TCRbeta library incorporated unique molecular identifiers. From the PCR reads, TCRdb called clonotypes with MiXCR, one entry per CDR3 protein. The sample yields hundreds of thousands of distinct CDR3 sequences, roughly 14% seen once. The sequences come from PBMCs, collected before TCRalphabeta/CD19-depleted stem cell transplant. The receptors derive from a girl aged 2-10 years with congenital amegakaryocytic thrombocytopenia, due to receive a stem cell transplant.

Only a few counts were recorded for this clonotype. V is TRBV29-1 and J is TRBJ2-2, with D possibly TRBD2 on 6 matching bases. The germline V gene encodes CDR1 SQVTM and CDR2 ANQGSEA. The CDR3 has 15 residues. V lost 7 bases and J 1 base, leaving 16 bases between the germline ends. The CDR3 loop is CSAGGIPMNTGELFF. CDR3 sequence (DNA): TGCAGCGCCGGCGGGATTCCAATGAACACCGGGGAGCTGTTTTTT.

This clonotype has ten or more counts. The chain links TRBV20-1 to TRBJ2-7; D might be TRBD2 (5 bases). The CDR3 totals 13 residues. V was pared by 0 bases and J by 2 bases, with 8 bases between. The germline V gene has CDR1 DFQATT and CDR2 SNEGSKA (reference sequence). The CDR3: CSARDEAAYEQYF. The CDR3 DNA reads TGCAGTGCTAGAGACGAAGCGGCCTACGAGCAGTACTTC.

This clonotype was observed at least ten times. The V call is TRBV5-1, the J call TRBJ2-7; TRBD2 aligns across 7 bases. The CDR3 is made up of 15 amino acids. V dropped 1 base and J dropped 3; count of bases not matched to a gene: 7. Germline V gene data show CDR1 as SGHRS and CDR2 as YFSETQ. The CDR3 DNA is TGCGCCAGCAGCTTGCGGGCGGGAGCGATCTACGAGCAGTACTTC. It is translated as CASSLRAGAIYEQYF. Combining the CDR3 with reference TRBV5-1 and TRBJ2-7 gives the whole variable domain KAGVTQTPRYLIKTRGQQVTLSCSPISGHRSVSWYQQTPGQGLQFLFEYFSETQRNKGNFPGRFSGRQFSNSRSEMNVSTLELGDSALYLCASSLRAGAIYEQYFGPGTRLTVT.

This clonotype was counted ten times or more. CDR3 in amino acids: CSARSGAYNEQFF. In DNA, the CDR3 is TGCAGTGCTCGAAGCGGCGCCTACAATGAGCAGTTCTTC. The rearrangement links TRBV20-1 to TRBJ2-1; the D gene is possibly TRBD2 (5 bases). The CDR3 contains 13 residues. Germline assignment: CDR1 DFQATT and CDR2 SNEGSKA (reference sequence). The V gene lost 5 bases and the J gene lost 2 bases, with 10 bases spanning the gap.

In the case of this clonotype: It may be a read error: a sequence one base away is much more abundant. The rearrangement uses TRBV7-2 and TRBJ2-7; D ambiguous. CDR1 and CDR2 from the germline V gene are SGHTA and FQGNSA. This CDR3 is 13 amino acids long. The CDR3 loop is CARSLAPASEQYF. CDR3 nucleotide sequence: TGTGCCAGGAGCTTAGCACCGGCTTCCGAGCAGTACTTC.

This clonotype has more than one count but fewer than ten. The genes are TRBV20-1 and TRBJ2-5; D call uncertain. Germline values: CDR1 DFQATT, CDR2 SNEGSKA (reference sequence). The CDR3 has 16 residues. Trimming removed 1 base at V and 0 bases at J, with 15 bases between. Written as DNA, the CDR3 is TGCAGTGCTAGAGTAATCGCCTGGGGTAACCAAGAGACCCAGTACTTC. Protein product: CSARVIAWGNQETQYF.

This clonotype was observed many times. The chain links TRBV7-9 to TRBJ2-1; TRBD2 matches at 11 bases. This CDR3 region has 13 residues. Germline loops: CDR1 SEHNR, CDR2 FQNEAQ (reference sequence). Trimming at V came to 3 bases and at J to 9 bases, leaving 1 base not matched to a gene. The chain's CDR3 is CASSFLAGGEQFF. DNA of the CDR3: TGTGCCAGCAGCTTTCTAGCGGGAGGTGAGCAGTTCTTC.

This clonotype was recorded at least ten times. V and J are TRBV29-1 and TRBJ1-3; no definite D call. There are 12 residues in the CDR3. V was cut by 3 bases and J by 1 base, with 4 bases left in between. CDR1 is SQVTM, CDR2 ANQGSEA, per germline. CDR3 protein: CSVERSGNTIYF. In DNA form, the CDR3 reads TGCAGCGTTGAGAGGTCTGGAAACACCATATATTTT.

On this clonotype itself: This may be a read error, as it is one base from a much larger clone. This sequence joins TRBV20-1 and TRBJ2-7, with TRBD2 matching 7 bases. The CDR3 consists of 14 residues. Germline loops: CDR1 DFQATT, CDR2 SNEGSKA (reference sequence). The CDR3 DNA sequence: TGCAGTGCCATTAGCGGGTGGAGCTCCTACAAGCAGTACTTC. This codes for CSAISGWSSYKQYF.

V is TRBV20-1 and J is TRBJ2-7, with TRBD2 matching over 8 bases. The V gene's germline CDR1 is DFQATT and CDR2 SNEGSKA (reference sequence). V trimming: 6 bases; J trimming: 4 bases; junction bases outside the gene matches: 8. The CDR3 length is 13 residues. The CDR3 DNA reads TGCAGTGCGCGGGGCGGGGGGATATACGAGCAGTACTTC. This gives the protein CSARGGGIYEQYF.

At least ten counts were recorded for this clonotype. The chain combines TRBV5-1 with TRBJ2-7; 7 bases line up with TRBD2. V lost 0 bases, J lost 4 bases, and 7 bases stayed unmatched. This CDR3 comprises 15 residues. Looked up from germline, CDR1 is SGHRS and CDR2 is YFSETQ. The CDR3 DNA follows: TGCGCCAGCAGCTTGGGTGCTAGCGGAGCTTACGAGCAGTACTTC. Translating it yields CASSLGASGAYEQYF.

At least ten counts were recorded for this clonotype. The V call is TRBV12-3 or TRBV12-4, the J call TRBJ2-7, with TRBD2 matching over 9 bases. V gave up 4 bases and J gave up 6 bases; unmatched junction bases: 10. The CDR3 is 15 amino acids. CDR3 coding DNA: TGTGCCAGCAGTTCCCTTAGCGGGAGCGGATCCGAGCAGTACTTC. The encoded protein is CASSSLSGSGSEQYF.

This clonotype has more than one count but fewer than ten. This chain uses TRBV28 with TRBJ2-1; 9 positions match TRBD1. Germline trimming cut 3 bases from V and 5 bases from J; bases unmatched to any gene: 8. CDR3 size: 16 residues. Germline V CDR1 and CDR2: MDHEN, SYDVKM. The CDR3 here is CASSFPSGQGDNEQFF. Here the CDR3 DNA reads TGTGCCAGCAGTTTCCCTTCGGGACAGGGCGACAATGAGCAGTTCTTC.

This clonotype occurred many times. The rearrangement uses TRBV5-1 and TRBJ2-3, with D possibly being TRBD1 (6 bases). The CDR3 is made up of 13 amino acids. The germline V gene encodes CDR1 SGHRS and CDR2 YFSETQ. V shed 4 bases and J shed 5 bases, with 11 bases lying between them. CDR3 nucleotide sequence: TGCGCCAGCAGCCTGCAGGGACAAGATACGCAGTATTTT. As protein: CASSLQGQDTQYF.

This clonotype was counted ten times or more. This chain links TRBV5-4 with TRBJ2-5; D might be TRBD1 or TRBD2, each matching 5 bases. Germline V gene sequence: CDR1 SGHNT, CDR2 YYREEE (reference sequence). The V and J ends lost 3 bases and 4 bases respectively, with 16 bases between them. This CDR3 has 15 residues. CDR3 sequence: CASSSVRGGTETQYF. The CDR3 nucleotides are TGTGCCAGCAGCTCTGTTCGGGGTGGGACAGAGACCCAGTACTTC.

This clonotype has ten or more counts. The chain recombines TRBV6-1 with TRBJ2-3; D gene uncertain. In germline, CDR1 is MNHNS, CDR2 SASEGT. The length of the CDR3 is 14 residues. V was cut by 5 bases and J by 0 bases, with 9 bases left in between. The CDR3 here is CASSLTLSTDTQYF. CDR3 nucleotide sequence: TGTGCCAGCAGTCTGACACTAAGCACAGATACGCAGTATTTT.

This clonotype was seen ten or more times. V usage is TRBV10-2 and J usage is TRBJ2-3, with D tentatively TRBD2 (5 bases). Trimming left V 11 bases short and J 5 bases short, with 23 bases between. Germline assignment: CDR1 WSHSY and CDR2 SAAADI. This CDR3 has 15 amino acids. The CDR3 here is CACGIGSLTKDTQYF. CDR3 nucleotide sequence: TGCGCCTGCGGCATAGGCAGCCTGACTAAAGATACGCAGTATTTT.

The chain joins TRBV5-6 to TRBJ2-7; TRBD1 might be the D (6 bases). Germline V gives CDR1 SGHDT, CDR2 YYEEEE. This CDR3 contains 13 residues. V lost 4 bases, J lost 2 bases, and 10 bases lay in between. CDR3 coding DNA: TGTGCCAGCAGCACGGACAGTCCCTACGAGCAGTACTTC. Its protein product is CASSTDSPYEQYF.

At least ten counts were recorded for this clonotype. This sequence joins TRBV20-1 and TRBJ1-2; maybe TRBD1 (6 bases). The germline gives CDR1 DFQATT, CDR2 SNEGSKA (reference sequence). This CDR3 is built from 14 residues. Trimming removed 5 bases from V and 0 bases from J, with 13 bases in between. The CDR3 protein is CSADQTGANYGYTF. The CDR3 DNA reads TGCAGTGCTGATCAGACAGGAGCTAACTATGGCTACACCTTC.

A few counts support this clonotype. The chain joins TRBV28 to TRBJ2-5; tentative D call: TRBD2 (7 bases). The germline V and J ends were trimmed by 5 bases and 3 bases, with 25 bases remaining between them. Looked up from germline, CDR1 is MDHEN and CDR2 is SYDVKM. The CDR3 extends over 18 amino acids. CDR3 DNA: TGTGCCAGCAGTCCACCACAGACGATGACAGGACTAGAAGAGACCCAGTACTTC. Its protein is CASSPPQTMTGLEETQYF.

This clonotype was recorded at least ten times. The rearrangement uses TRBV20-1 and TRBJ2-1; no definite D call. V was cut by 6 bases and J by 6 bases, with 12 bases left in between. The CDR3 totals 12 residues. Germline V gene data show CDR1 as DFQATT and CDR2 as SNEGSKA (reference sequence). This CDR3 is CSAQNTLNEQFF. The CDR3 DNA follows: TGCAGTGCCCAAAATACTCTCAATGAGCAGTTCTTC.